Below are 18 T cell receptor beta chains sequenced from a single sample in a study of blood T cell repertoires in COVID-19. The data were produced by immunoSEQ multiplex PCR, yet TCRdb's version contains in-frame clones alone and is incomplete. Of about 140,000 clones in the sample, more than 60% were seen once. Input material: peripheral blood. The source of these receptors is a man aged 80 or over with acute or convalescent COVID-19.

The chain recombines TRBV11-2 with TRBJ1-4; D is perhaps TRBD1 (6 bases). This CDR3 contains 17 residues. With 4 bases removed from V and 5 bases from J, the gap between germline ends came to 20 bases. Germline V lookup: CDR1 SGHAT, CDR2 FQNNGV. The CDR3: CASSSFPDRLGNEKLFF. The CDR3 nucleotides read TGTGCCAGCAGCTCATTTCCCGACAGGCTGGGGAATGAAAAACTGTTTTTT.

V is TRBV18 and J is TRBJ1-2; 9 positions match TRBD1. Trimming at V came to 8 bases and at J to 7 bases, leaving 8 bases not matched to a gene. CDR1 KGHSH and CDR2 LQKENI come from the germline V gene. The CDR3 consists of 13 residues. The DNA for the CDR3 is TGTGCCAGCGCACAGGGGGCGGCTGGTGGCTACACCTTC. Protein product: CASAQGAAGGYTF.

The CDR3 region is CASSTLRGSGNTIYF. Written as DNA, the CDR3 is TGTGCCAGCAGCACGCTCAGGGGCTCTGGAAACACCATATATTTT. The genes are TRBV5-6 and TRBJ1-3, with a tentative D call TRBD1 (6 bases). V lost 4 bases, J lost 0 bases, and 11 bases lay in between. Germline-derived CDR1 and CDR2 are SGHDT and YYEEEE. This CDR3 is 15 amino acids long.

Ten or more counts support this clone. The chain is built from TRBV5-1 and TRBJ2-2; 8 bases agree with TRBD1. This CDR3 has 15 amino acids. The germline CDR1 and CDR2 sequences are SGHRS and YFSETQ. The V segment lost 4 bases and the J segment 1 base; nucleotides outside the gene matches: 3. The CDR3 DNA reads TGCGCCAGCAGCGGTGGGACAGGGAACACCGGGGAGCTGTTTTTT. Its protein product is CASSGGTGNTGELFF.

The DNA of the CDR3 is TGTGCCAGCAGGCCCGGGACAGGGGCAAACAATGAGCAGTTCTTC. The encoded protein is CASRPGTGANNEQFF. This chain connects TRBV5-8 to TRBJ2-1; 10 bases are a match to TRBD1. V lost 5 bases to trimming and J lost 5 bases; unmatched junction nucleotides: 7. This CDR3 comprises 15 residues. CDR1 and CDR2 (germline): SGHTS, YDEGEE. Variable domain in full (rest from reference TRBV5-8 and TRBJ2-1): EAGVTQSPTHLIKTRGQQATLRCSPISGHTSVYWYQQALGLGLQFLLWYDEGEERNRGNFPPRFSGRQFPNYSSELNVNALELEDSALYLCASRPGTGANNEQFFGPGTRLTVL.

This clone has only one observation. V is TRBV28 and J is TRBJ1-6; 10 nucleotides line up with TRBD1. The ends lost 4 bases at V and 16 bases at J; junction bases unmatched: 1. This CDR3 has 11 residues. CDR1 MDHEN and CDR2 SYDVKM come from the germline V gene. The CDR3 DNA reads TGTGCCAGCAGTTCGGACAGGGGGCTCCACTTT. Translating gives CASSSDRGLHF.

This clone was recorded once. The DNA of the CDR3 is TGTGCCAGCAGCTTAGTCGGGGGGACCAATCAGCCCCAGCATTTT. Protein product: CASSLVGGTNQPQHF. V gene TRBV7-2 combines with J gene TRBJ1-5, with TRBD1 as a possible D gene (5 bases). This CDR3 region has 15 residues. Trimming left V 1 base short and J 3 bases short, with 10 bases between. Germline-derived CDR1 and CDR2 are SGHTA and FQGNSA.

This rearrangement joins TRBV3-1 (or the pseudogene TRBV3-2) to TRBJ2-3; D unresolved. V lost 6 bases and J 4 bases, leaving 11 bases between the germline ends. The CDR3 extends over 13 amino acids. CDR1 is LGHDT, CDR2 YNNKEL, per germline (reference sequence). In DNA, the CDR3 is TGTGCCAGCAGTCGTGGGCCAGCAGATACGCAGTATTTT. It specifies CASSRGPADTQYF.

The rearrangement uses TRBV5-5 and TRBJ1-2; 9 bases fit TRBD1. Looked up from germline, CDR1 is SGHKS and CDR2 is YYEKEE (reference sequence). The CDR3 sequence is 18 residues long. Trimming removed 2 bases from V and 5 bases from J; junction bases left unmatched: 16. The CDR3 loop reads CASSFAPPGGGTGYGYTF. The CDR3 bases are TGTGCCAGCAGCTTTGCCCCCCCGGGAGGAGGGACAGGGTATGGCTACACCTTC.

The rearrangement uses TRBV3-1 (or the pseudogene TRBV3-2) and TRBJ1-2; D might be TRBD1 (5 bases). Trimming shortened V by 0 bases and J by 7 bases, and 6 bases separated the two germline ends. The V gene's germline CDR1 is LGHDT and CDR2 YNNKEL (reference sequence). The CDR3 contains 12 residues. CDR3 region: CASSQDQGGYTF. CDR3 coding DNA: TGTGCCAGCAGCCAAGACCAGGGTGGCTACACCTTC.

This clone was recorded only once. The chain joins TRBV19 to TRBJ1-2; D may be TRBD1 (6 bases). Germline CDR1 is LNHDA and CDR2 is SQIVND (reference sequence). This CDR3 has 14 amino acids. The V end was cut by 4 bases, the J end by 7 bases, with 16 bases between. The CDR3 protein is CASSKRTVHGGYTF. CDR3 DNA sequence: TGTGCCAGTAGTAAAAGGACAGTTCATGGTGGCTACACCTTC.

The V and J genes are TRBV16 and TRBJ2-3, with D maybe TRBD2 (5 bases). Germline V gives CDR1 KGHSY, CDR2 FQNENV. The ends were cut back, 4 bases at V and 1 base at J, with 15 bases in the middle. The CDR3 runs to 16 residues. The CDR3 bases are TGTGCCAGCAGCCGTACCGGGAACGCGGGCACAGATACGCAGTATTTT. This encodes CASSRTGNAGTDTQYF.

This rearrangement joins TRBV14 to TRBJ2-1, with 8 bases lining up with TRBD2. The trim removed 4 bases at V and 3 bases at J, leaving 8 bases unmatched. This CDR3 comprises 16 residues. Germline V lookup: CDR1 SGHDN, CDR2 FVKESK. The CDR3 here is CASSPWTSRRYNEQFF. The CDR3 DNA reads TGTGCCAGCAGCCCCTGGACTAGCCGGCGCTACAATGAGCAGTTCTTC.

The V call is TRBV7-9, the J call TRBJ2-7; 7 bases line up with TRBD1. V gave up 6 bases and J gave up 7 bases; unmatched junction bases: 12. Germline assignment: CDR1 SEHNR and CDR2 FQNEAQ (reference sequence). The length of the CDR3 is 14 residues. CDR3 nucleotides: TGTGCCAGCAGTCCCCGGGACAGAGCTACGGAGCAGTACTTC. Translating it yields CASSPRDRATEQYF.

This clone came up many times. The chain links TRBV7-9 to TRBJ1-1; D remains ambiguous. The CDR3 is 16 residues long. Germline V lookup: CDR1 SEHNR, CDR2 FQNEAQ (reference sequence). Trimming left V 7 bases short and J 2 bases short, with 20 bases between. The CDR3 region is CASTPYAGYDNTEAFF. As DNA, the CDR3 is TGTGCCAGCACCCCATACGCGGGGTACGATAACACTGAAGCTTTCTTT. The full variable domain, with the rest looked up from reference TRBV7-9 and TRBJ1-1, is DTGVSQNPRHKITKRGQNVTFRCDPISEHNRLYWYRQTLGQGPEFLTYFQNEAQLEKSRLLSDRFSAERPKGSFSTLEIQRTEQGDSAMYLCASTPYAGYDNTEAFFGQGTRLTVV.

This chain joins TRBV19 and TRBJ2-2, with 9 bases fitting TRBD2. This CDR3 has 16 amino acids. Germline CDR1 is LNHDA and CDR2 is SQIVND (reference sequence). Trimming at V came to 1 base and at J to 11 bases, leaving 11 bases not matched to a gene. The CDR3 loop reads CASSIAHGLARPELFF. The CDR3 nucleotides are TGTGCCAGTAGTATAGCCCACGGACTAGCGCGTCCAGAGCTGTTTTTT. Based on the CDR3 plus reference TRBV19 and TRBJ2-2, the full variable domain is DGGITQSPKYLFRKEGQNVTLSCEQNLNHDAMYWYRQDPGQGLRLIYYSQIVNDFQKGDIAEGYSVSREKKESFPLTVTSAQKNPTAFYLCASSIAHGLARPELFFGEGSRLTVL.

CDR3 nucleotide sequence: TGTGCCACCAGTGATCTGACAGGGCTAGGATCCTACAATGAGCAGTTCTTC. Translating gives CATSDLTGLGSYNEQFF. The V call is TRBV24-1, the J call TRBJ2-1; the match to TRBD1 covers 7 bases. CDR1 is KGHDR and CDR2 is SFDVKD in the germline V gene. The CDR3 has 17 residues. Unmatched junction bases numbered 8, after V lost 3 bases and J lost 1 base.

This rearrangement joins TRBV28 to TRBJ2-7; TRBD1 matches at 7 bases. This CDR3 has 14 amino acids. Germline V lookup: CDR1 MDHEN, CDR2 SYDVKM. The V and J ends lost 4 bases and 3 bases, in that order; junction bases with no gene match: 6. CDR3 in DNA: TGTGCCAGCAGTTCCCCGACAGGGCGCTACGAGCAGTACTTC. Amino acids: CASSSPTGRYEQYF.